The subject of this entry is one T cell receptor beta chain. Its antigen remains unknown. A second roughly 6 to 11 cycle PCR used barcoded and J-beta primers. MiXCR, applied by TCRdb to the 5' RACE reads, yields one record per CDR3 protein. The profile shows 850,000 to 1,100,000 distinct CDR3 sequences, around two fifths of them singletons. Trimming shortened V by 0 bases and J by 0 bases, and 12 bases separated the two germline ends. From germline, CDR1 is SGDLS and CDR2 YYNGEE. The CDR3 contains 16 residues. This record comes from a study of blood T cells in healthy people across ages. Study background: Per every two T cells, about one barcoded beta molecule was captured by template switching.

Study outcomes and limitations: CMV infection status of these donors was not known. Observed TCR beta diversity per million T cells went down as age went up. This fall followed a roughly linear course with age.

The chain recombines TRBV9 with TRBJ1-2; D is possibly TRBD1 (6 bases). Sample: blood. The clonotype comes from a man between 18 and 29 years old in good health. For the CDR3, the DNA is TGTGCCAGCAGCGTAGCACGGACAGATACTAACTATGGCTACACCTTC. Its protein product is CASSVARTDTNYGYTF.